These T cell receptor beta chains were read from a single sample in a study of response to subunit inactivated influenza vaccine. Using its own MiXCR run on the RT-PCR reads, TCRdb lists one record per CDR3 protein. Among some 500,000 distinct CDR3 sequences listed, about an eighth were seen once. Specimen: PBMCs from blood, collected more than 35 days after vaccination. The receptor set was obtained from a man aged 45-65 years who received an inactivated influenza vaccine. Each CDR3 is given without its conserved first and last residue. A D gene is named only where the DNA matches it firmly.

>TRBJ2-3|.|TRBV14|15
ASSQLDQSLGTDTQY
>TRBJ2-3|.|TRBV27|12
ASSLSGVGDTQY
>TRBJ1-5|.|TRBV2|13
ASNEAGAGNQPQH
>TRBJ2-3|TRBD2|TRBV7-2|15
ASSLVRRGGPADTQY
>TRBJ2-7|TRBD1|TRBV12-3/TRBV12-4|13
ASSLYGQGANEQY
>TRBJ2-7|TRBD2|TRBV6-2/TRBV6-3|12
ASRAGLAGYEQY
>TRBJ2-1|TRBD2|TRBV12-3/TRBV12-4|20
ASSLVGIRFRTSGGAYNEQF
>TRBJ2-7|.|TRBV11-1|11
ASSLLTAYEQY
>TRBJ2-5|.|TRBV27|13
ASSFNRAVQETQY
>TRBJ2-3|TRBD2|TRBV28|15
ASSKLLLAGGPDTQY
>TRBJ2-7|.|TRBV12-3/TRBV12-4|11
ASSPSSSNEQY
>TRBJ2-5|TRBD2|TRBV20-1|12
SAYILAGQETQY
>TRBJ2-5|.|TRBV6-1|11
ASSLGGDETQY
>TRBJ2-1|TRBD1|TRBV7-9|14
ASSLLPGQGFAEQF
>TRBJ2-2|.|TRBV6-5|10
ASLPAQGELF
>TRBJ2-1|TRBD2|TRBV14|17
ASSQDWLAGAPSYNEQF
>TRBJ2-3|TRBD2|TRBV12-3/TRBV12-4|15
ASSFSGGGTRTNTQY
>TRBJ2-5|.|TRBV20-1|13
SARDPRGARETQY
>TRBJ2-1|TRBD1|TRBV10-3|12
ANSAGQVTNEQF
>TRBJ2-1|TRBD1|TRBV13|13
ASSLEGQVRSEQF
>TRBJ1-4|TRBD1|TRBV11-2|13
ASSLGGQGSEKLF
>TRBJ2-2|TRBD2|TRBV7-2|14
PSSLAGLADTGELF
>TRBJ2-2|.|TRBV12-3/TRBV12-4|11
ASSFRGNGELF
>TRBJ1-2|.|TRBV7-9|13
ASSPEGPIPYGYT
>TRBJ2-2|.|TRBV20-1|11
SARDWEKRELF
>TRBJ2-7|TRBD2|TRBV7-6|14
ASSSSSVAGAYEQY
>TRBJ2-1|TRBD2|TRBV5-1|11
ASSLVPSGLQF
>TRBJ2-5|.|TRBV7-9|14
ASSLGRVVRQETQY
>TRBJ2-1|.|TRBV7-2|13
ASSAMDLGNNEQF
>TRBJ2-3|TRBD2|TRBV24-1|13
ATSIAGGETDTQY
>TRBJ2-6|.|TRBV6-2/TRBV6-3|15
ASSYQRRTSGANVLT
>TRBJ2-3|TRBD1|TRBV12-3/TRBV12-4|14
ASSFSGTAGTDTQY
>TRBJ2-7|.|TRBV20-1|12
SASGQGATYEQY
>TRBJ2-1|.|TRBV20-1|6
SAFEQF
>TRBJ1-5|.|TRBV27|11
ASSRDLNQPQH
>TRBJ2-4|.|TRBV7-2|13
ASSQRDSTENIQY
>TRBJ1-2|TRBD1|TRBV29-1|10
SVETGGGGYT
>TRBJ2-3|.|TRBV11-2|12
ASSLDRRVDTQY
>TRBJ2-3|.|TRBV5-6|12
ASSWISGTDTQY
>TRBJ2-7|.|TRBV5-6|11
ASGLGVDYEQY
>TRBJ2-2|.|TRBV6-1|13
ASSPATGWPGELF
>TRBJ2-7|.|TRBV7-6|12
ASSLVPGATEQY
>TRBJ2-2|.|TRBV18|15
ASSPPSGAPNTGELF
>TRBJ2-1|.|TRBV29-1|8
SVQDTSQF
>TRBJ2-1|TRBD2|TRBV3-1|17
AFSPPPGLAGSSYNEQF
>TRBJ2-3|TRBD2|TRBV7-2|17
ASSLAPSSGRPSTDTQY